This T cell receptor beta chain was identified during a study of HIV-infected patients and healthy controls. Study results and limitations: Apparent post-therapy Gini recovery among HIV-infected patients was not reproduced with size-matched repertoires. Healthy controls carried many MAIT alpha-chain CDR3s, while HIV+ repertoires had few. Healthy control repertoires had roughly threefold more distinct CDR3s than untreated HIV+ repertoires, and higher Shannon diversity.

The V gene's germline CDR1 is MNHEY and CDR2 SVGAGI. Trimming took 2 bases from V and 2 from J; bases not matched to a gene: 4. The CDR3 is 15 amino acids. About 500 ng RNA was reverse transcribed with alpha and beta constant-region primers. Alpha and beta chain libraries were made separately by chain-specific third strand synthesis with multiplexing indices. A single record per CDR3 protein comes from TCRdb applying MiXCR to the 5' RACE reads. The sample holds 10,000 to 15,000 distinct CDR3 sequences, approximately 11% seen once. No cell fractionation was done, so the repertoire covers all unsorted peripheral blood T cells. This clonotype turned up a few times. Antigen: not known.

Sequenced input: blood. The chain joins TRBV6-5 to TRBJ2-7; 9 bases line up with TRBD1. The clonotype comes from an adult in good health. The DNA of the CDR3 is TGTGCCAGCAGTTACGGAGGGACAGGGCCCTACGAGCAGTACTTC. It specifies CASSYGGTGPYEQYF.